This section outlines one TCR beta chain sequence together with its context. Antigen specificity is unknown. These data originate in a study of T cell therapy after organ transplantation. Study overall: About 85% of the ten patients were clinical responders. Study-wide points: Both transferred clonotypes and endogenous ones absent from products apparently reconstituted.

Germline-derived CDR1 and CDR2 are SGHAT and FQNNGV. The CDR3 length is 16 residues. The V and J ends lost 3 bases and 2 bases, in that order; junction bases with no gene match: 7. The table came from immunoSEQ multiplex PCR; TCRdb's copy has only in-frame clones and leaves some out. The sample shows 40,000 to 60,000 clones, roughly 93% of them seen only once. This sequence joins TRBV11-2 and TRBJ1-2, with 9 nucleotides matching TRBD1. Material: CD8+ T cells from blood, obtained before autologous CMV-specific T cell therapy. The origin of this receptor is a human patient who had received a solid organ transplant and had CMV disease. CDR3 sequence: CASSLVGTGTNYGYTF. The CDR3, as DNA: TGTGCCAGCAGCTTGGTCGGGACAGGGACGAACTATGGCTACACCTTC. Combining the CDR3 with reference TRBV11-2 and TRBJ1-2 gives the whole variable domain EAGVAQSPRYKIIEKRQSVAFWCNPISGHATLYWYQQILGQGPKLLIQFQNNGVVDDSQLPKDRFSAERLKGVDSTLKIQPAKLEDSAVYLCASSLVGTGTNYGYTFGSGTRLTVV.